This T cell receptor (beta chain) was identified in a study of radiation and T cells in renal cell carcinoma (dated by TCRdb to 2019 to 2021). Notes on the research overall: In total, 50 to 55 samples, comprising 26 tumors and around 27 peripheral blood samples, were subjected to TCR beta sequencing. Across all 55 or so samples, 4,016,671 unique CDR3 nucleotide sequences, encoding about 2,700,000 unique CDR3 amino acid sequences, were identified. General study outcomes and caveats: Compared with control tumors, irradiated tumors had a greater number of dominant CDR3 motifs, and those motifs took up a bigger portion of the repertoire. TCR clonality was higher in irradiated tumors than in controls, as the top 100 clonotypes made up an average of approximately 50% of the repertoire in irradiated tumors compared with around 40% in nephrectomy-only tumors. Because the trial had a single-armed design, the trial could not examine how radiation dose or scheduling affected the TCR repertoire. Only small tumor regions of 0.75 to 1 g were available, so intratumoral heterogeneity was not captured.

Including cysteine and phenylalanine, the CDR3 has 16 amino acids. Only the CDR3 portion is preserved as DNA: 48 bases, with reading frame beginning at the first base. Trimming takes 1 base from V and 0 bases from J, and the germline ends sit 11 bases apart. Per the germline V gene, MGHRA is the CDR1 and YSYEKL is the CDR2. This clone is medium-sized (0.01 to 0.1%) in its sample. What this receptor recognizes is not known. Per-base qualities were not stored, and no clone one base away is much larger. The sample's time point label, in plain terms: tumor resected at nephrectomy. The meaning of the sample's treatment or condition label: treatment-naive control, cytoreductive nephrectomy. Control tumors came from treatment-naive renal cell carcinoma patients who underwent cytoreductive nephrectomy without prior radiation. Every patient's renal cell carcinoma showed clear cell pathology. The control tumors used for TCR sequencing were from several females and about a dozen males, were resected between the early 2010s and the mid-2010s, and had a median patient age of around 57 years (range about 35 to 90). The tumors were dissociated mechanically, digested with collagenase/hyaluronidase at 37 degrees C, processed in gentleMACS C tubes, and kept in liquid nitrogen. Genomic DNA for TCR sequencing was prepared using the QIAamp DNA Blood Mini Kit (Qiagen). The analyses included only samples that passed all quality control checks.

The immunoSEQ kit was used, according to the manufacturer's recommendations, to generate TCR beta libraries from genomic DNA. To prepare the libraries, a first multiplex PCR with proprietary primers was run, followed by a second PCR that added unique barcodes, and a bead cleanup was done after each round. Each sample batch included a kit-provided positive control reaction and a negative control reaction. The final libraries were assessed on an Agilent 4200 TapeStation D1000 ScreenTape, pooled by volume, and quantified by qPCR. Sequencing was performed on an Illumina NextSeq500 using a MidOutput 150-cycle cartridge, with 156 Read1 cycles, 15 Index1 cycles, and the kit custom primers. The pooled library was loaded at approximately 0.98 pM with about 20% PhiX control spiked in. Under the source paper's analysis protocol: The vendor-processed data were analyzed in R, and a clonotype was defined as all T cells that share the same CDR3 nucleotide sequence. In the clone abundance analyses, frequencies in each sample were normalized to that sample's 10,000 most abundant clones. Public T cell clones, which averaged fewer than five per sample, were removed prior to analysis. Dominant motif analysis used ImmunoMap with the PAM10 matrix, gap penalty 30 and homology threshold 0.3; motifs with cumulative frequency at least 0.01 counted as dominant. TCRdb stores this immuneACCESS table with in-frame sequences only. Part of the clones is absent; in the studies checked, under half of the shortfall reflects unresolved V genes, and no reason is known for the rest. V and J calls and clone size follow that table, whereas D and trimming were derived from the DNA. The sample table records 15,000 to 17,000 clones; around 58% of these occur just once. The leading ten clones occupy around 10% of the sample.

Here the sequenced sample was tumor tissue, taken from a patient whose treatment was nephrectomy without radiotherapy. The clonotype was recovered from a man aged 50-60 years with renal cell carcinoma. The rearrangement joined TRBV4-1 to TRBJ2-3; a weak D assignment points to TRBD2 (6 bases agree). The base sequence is TGCGCCAGCAGCCAAGCGGCGGGACCAAGCACAGATACGCAGTATTTT. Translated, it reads CASSQAAGPSTDTQYF.